These 2 T cell receptor beta chains were all obtained from the same sample, sequenced in a study of T cell responses to AZD1222 COVID-19 vaccine. Generated by immunoSEQ multiplex PCR, the TCRdb table keeps only in-frame clones and is missing some. In the table there are 90,000 to 120,000 clones, around 87% of which are singletons. The sequencing used peripheral blood, collected on day 0 of AZD1222 vaccination. These receptors came from an adult in good health.

V usage is TRBV5-4 and J usage is TRBJ2-7; D remains unclear. The CDR3 consists of 12 residues. Per germline, CDR1 SGHNT and CDR2 YYREEE (reference sequence). V was shortened by 2 bases and J by 0 bases, with 3 bases between the two germline ends. The CDR3 DNA follows: TGTGCCAGCAGCTTCGACTCCTACGAGCAGTACTTC. This gives the protein CASSFDSYEQYF.

Details on this clone: The same CDR3 is also encoded by other DNA sequences in this sample. The chain carries TRBV18 and TRBJ2-2, with no clear D. Trimming stripped 1 base from V and 5 bases from J, with 2 bases between. Germline assignment: CDR1 KGHSH and CDR2 LQKENI. The CDR3 runs 12 residues. CDR3 residues: CASSPRTGELFF. The CDR3 DNA reads as TGTGCCAGCTCACCACGGACCGGGGAGCTGTTTTTT.